This TCR beta chain came from a study of post-analysis software for immune sequencing data. TCR beta cDNA libraries included unique molecular identifiers. TCRdb processed the PCR reads anew with MiXCR; each CDR3 protein has one entry. The sample lists hundreds of thousands of distinct CDR3 sequences, roughly 30% occurring once. The specimen was blood. This TCR came from a girl aged 5-17 years with multiple sclerosis.

The CDR3 bases are TGTGCCAGCTCACCAATGACAGGGGGCTACAATGAGCAGTTCTTC. It is translated as CASSPMTGGYNEQFF. V gene TRBV18 combines with J gene TRBJ2-1; the match to TRBD1 covers 9 bases. Germline CDR1 reads KGHSH; CDR2 reads LQKENI. CDR3 length equals 15 residues. Trimming cost V 2 bases and J 3 bases; bases outside gene matches: 2. Variable domain in full (rest from reference TRBV18 and TRBJ2-1): NAGVMQNPRHLVRRRGQEARLRCSPMKGHSHVYWYRQLPEEGLKFMVYLQKENIIDESGMPKERFSAEFPKEGPSILRIQQVVRGDSAAYFCASSPMTGGYNEQFFGPGTRLTVL.